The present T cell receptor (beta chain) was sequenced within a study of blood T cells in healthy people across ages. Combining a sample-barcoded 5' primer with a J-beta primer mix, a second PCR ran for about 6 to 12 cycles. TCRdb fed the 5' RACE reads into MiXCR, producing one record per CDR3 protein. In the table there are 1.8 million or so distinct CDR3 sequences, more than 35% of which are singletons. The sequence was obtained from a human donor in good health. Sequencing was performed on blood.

CDR3 in amino acids: CASSPGTGELWEHQPQHF. CDR3 sequence (DNA): TGTGCCAGCAGCCCCGGGACAGGGGAGCTTTGGGAGCATCAGCCCCAGCATTTT. The V call is TRBV6-8, the J call TRBJ1-5, with TRBD1 matching 10 bases. This CDR3 has 18 amino acids. After removal of 6 bases from V and 5 bases from J, the junction contained 16 bases not matched to a gene. CDR1 and CDR2 from the germline V gene are MNHGY and SAAAGT.